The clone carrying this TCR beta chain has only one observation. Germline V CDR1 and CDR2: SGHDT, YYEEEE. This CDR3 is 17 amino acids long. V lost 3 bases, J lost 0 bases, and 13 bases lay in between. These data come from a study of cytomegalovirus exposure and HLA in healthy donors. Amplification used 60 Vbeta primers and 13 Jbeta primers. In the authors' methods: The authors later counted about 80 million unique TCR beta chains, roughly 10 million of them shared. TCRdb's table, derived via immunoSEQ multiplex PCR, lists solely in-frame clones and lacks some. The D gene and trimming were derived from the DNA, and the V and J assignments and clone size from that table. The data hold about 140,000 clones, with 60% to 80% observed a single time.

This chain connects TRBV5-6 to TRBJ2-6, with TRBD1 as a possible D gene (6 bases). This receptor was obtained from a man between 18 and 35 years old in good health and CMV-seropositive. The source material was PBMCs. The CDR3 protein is CASSSGQLFSGANVLTF. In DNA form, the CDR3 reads TGTGCCAGCAGCTCCGGACAGCTTTTCTCTGGGGCCAACGTCCTGACTTTC.